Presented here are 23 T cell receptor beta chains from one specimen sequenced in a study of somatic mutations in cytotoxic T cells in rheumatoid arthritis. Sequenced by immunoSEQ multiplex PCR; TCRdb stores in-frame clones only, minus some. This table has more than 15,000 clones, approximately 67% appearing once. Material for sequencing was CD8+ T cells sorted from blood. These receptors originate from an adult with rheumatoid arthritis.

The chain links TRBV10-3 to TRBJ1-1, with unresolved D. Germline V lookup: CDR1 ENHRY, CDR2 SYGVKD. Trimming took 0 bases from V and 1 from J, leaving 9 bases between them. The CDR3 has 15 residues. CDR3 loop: CAISESGLGNTEAFF. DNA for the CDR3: TGTGCCATCAGTGAGTCAGGCCTTGGGAACACTGAAGCTTTCTTT.

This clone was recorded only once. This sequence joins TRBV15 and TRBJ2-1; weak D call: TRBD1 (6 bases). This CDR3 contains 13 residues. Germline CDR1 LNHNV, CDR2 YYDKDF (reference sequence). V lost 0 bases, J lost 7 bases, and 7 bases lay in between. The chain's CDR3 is CATSREGANEQFF. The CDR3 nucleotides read TGTGCCACCAGCAGAGAGGGGGCGAATGAGCAGTTCTTC.

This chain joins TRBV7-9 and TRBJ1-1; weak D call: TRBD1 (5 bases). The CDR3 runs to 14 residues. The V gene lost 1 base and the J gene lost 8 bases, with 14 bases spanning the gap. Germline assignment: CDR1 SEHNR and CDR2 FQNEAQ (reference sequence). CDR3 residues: CASSLVGTGVEAFF. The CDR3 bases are TGTGCCAGCAGCTTAGTTGGGACGGGGGTCGAAGCTTTCTTT.

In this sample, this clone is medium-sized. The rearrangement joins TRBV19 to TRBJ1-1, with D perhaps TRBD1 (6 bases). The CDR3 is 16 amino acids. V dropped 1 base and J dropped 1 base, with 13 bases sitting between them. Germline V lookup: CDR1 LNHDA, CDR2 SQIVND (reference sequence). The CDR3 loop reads CASSIGFGTTNTEAFF. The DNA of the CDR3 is TGTGCCAGTAGTATAGGGTTTGGGACAACGAACACTGAAGCTTTCTTT.

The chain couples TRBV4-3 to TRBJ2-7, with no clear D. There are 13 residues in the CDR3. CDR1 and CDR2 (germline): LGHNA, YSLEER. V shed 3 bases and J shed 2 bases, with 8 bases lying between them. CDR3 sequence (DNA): TGCGCCAGCAGCCAGGGGATAACCTACGAGCAGTACTTC. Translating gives CASSQGITYEQYF.

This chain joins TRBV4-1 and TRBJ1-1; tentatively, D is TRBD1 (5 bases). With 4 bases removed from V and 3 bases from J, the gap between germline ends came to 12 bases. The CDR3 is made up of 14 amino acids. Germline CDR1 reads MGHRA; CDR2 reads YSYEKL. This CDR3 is CASSPTTGDTEAFF. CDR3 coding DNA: TGCGCCAGCAGCCCAACGACGGGGGACACTGAAGCTTTCTTT.

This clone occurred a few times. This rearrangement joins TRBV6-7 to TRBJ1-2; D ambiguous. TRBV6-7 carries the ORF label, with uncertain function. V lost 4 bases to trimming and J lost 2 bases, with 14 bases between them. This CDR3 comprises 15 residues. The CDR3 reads CASSFPPDGNYGYTF. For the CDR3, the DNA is TGTGCCAGCAGTTTCCCACCTGACGGAAACTATGGCTACACCTTC.

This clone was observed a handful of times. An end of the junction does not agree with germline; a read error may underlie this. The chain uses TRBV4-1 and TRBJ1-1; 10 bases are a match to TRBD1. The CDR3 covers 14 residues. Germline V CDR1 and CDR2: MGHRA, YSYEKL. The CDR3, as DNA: TGCGCCAGCAGCCAAGACTTCGGGGGACAGGGGATTCTCTTT. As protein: CASSQDFGGQGILF.

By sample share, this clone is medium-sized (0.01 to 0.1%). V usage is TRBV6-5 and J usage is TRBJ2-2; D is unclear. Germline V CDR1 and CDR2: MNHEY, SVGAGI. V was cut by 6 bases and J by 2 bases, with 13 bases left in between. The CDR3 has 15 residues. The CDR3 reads CASRSISQNTGELFF. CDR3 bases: TGTGCCAGCAGGAGCATATCCCAAAACACCGGGGAGCTGTTTTTT.

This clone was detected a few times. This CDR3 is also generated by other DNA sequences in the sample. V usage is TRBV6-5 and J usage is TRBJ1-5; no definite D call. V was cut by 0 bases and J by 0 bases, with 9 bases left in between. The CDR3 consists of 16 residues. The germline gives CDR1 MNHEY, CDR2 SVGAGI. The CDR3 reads CASSYSIPNSNQPQHF. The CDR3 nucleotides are TGTGCCAGCAGTTACTCGATTCCGAATAGCAATCAGCCCCAGCATTTT.

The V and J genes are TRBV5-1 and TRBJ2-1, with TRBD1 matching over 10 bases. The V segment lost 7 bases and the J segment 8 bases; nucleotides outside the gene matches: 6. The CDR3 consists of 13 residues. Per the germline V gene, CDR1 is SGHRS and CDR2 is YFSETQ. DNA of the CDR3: TGCGCCAGCGCCGGGACAGGGGACCATGAGCAGTTCTTC. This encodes CASAGTGDHEQFF.

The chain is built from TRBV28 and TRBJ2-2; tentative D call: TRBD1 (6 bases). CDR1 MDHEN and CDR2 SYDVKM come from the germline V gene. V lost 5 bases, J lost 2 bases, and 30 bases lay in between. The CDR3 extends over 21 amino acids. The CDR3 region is CASSPFYPGSDRPLNTGELFF. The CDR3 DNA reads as TGTGCCAGCAGTCCCTTTTACCCCGGATCGGACAGACCTTTAAACACCGGGGAGCTGTTTTTT.

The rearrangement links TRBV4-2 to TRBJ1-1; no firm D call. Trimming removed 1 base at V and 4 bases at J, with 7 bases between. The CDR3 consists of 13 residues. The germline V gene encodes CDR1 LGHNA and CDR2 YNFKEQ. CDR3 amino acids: CASSQADPTEAFF. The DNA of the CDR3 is TGTGCCAGCAGCCAAGCGGATCCCACTGAAGCTTTCTTT.

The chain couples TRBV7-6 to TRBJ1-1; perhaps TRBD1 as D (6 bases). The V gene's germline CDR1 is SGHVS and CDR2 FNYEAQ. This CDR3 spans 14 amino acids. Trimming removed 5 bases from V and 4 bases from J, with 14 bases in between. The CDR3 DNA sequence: TGTGCCAGCAGCCCCGATAGGGGGTTCACTGAAGCTTTCTTT. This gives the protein CASSPDRGFTEAFF. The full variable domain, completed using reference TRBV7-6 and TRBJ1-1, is GAGVSQSPRYKVTKRGQDVALRCDPISGHVSLYWYRQALGQGPEFLTYFNYEAQQDKSGLPNDRFSAERPEGSISTLTIQRTEQRDSAMYRCASSPDRGFTEAFFGQGTRLTVV.

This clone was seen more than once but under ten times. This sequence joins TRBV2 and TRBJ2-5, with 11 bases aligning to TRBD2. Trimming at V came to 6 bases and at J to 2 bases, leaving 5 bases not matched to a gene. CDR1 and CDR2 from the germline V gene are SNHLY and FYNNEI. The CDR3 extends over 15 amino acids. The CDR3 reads CASRLAGGTQETQYF. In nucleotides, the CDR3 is TGTGCCAGCAGGCTAGCGGGGGGCACACAAGAGACCCAGTACTTC.

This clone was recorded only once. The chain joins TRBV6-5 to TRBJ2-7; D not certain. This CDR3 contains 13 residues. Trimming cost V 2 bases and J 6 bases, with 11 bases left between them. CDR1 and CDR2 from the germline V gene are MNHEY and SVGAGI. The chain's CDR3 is CASSYASLPEQYF. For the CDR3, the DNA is TGTGCCAGCAGTTACGCTAGTTTGCCCGAGCAGTACTTC.

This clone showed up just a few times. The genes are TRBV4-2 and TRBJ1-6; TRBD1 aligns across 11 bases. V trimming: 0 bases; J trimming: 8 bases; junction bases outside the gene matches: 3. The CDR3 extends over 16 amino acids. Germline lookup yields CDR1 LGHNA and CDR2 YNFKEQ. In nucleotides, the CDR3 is TGTGCCAGCAGCCAAGATCTGGGACAGGGGGATTCACCCCTCCACTTT. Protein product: CASSQDLGQGDSPLHF.

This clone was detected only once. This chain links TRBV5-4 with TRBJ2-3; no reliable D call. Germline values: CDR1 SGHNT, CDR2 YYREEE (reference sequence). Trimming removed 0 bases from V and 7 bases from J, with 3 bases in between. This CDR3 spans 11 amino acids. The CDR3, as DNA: TGTGCCAGCAGCTTGGGGAATACGCAGTATTTT. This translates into CASSLGNTQYF.

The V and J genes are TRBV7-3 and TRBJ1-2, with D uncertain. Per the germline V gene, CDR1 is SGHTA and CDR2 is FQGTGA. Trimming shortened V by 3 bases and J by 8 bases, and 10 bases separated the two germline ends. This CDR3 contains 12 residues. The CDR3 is CASSFDGEGYTF. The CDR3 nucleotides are TGTGCCAGCAGCTTCGATGGCGAGGGCTACACCTTC. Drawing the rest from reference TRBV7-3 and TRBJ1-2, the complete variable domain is GAGVSQTPSNKVTEKGKYVELRCDPISGHTALYWYRQSLGQGPEFLIYFQGTGAADDSGLPNDRFFAVRPEGSVSTLKIQRTERGDSAVYLCASSFDGEGYTFGSGTRLTVV.

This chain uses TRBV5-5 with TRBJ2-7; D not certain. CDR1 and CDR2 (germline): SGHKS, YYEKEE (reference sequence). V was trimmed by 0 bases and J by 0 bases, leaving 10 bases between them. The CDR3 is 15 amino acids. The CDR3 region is CASSLVGSDSYEQYF. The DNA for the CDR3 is TGTGCCAGCAGCTTGGTGGGCAGTGACTCCTACGAGCAGTACTTC.

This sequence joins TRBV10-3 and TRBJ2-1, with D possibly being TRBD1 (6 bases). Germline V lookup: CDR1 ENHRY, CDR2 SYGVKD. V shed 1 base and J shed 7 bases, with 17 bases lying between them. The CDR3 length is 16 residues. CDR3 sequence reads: CAISELQSTGLNEQFF. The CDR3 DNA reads TGTGCCATCAGTGAGTTGCAAAGTACAGGGTTAAATGAGCAGTTCTTC.

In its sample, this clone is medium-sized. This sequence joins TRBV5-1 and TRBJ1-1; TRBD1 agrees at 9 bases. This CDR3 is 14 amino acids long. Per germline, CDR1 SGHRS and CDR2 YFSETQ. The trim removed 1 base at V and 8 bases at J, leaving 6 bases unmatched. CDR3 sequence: CASSLTDRGQEAFF. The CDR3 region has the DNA TGCGCCAGCAGCTTGACGGACAGGGGACAGGAAGCTTTCTTT.

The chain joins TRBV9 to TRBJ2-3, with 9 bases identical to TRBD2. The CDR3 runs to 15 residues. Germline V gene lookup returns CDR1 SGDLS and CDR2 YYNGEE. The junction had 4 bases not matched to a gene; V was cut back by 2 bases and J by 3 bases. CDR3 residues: CASSVPSGATDTQYF. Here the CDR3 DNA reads TGTGCCAGCAGCGTCCCTAGCGGGGCGACAGATACGCAGTATTTT.